The next 21 T cell receptor beta chains were all read from a single sample in a study of T cell repertoires in cytomegalovirus infection. MiXCR, applied by TCRdb to the reads, yields one record per CDR3 protein. The table lists approximately 89,000 distinct CDR3 sequences, 20% to 30% of them singletons. Their antigens remain unidentified. Sequencing used CD8+ T cells from cultured PBMCs, obtained from culture after CMV antigen stimulation. All receptors derive from a human donor in good health (CMV status not recorded). Some clones in this sample may be carry-over from other donors' samples.

Only a few counts were recorded for this clonotype. The gene calls are TRBV27 and TRBJ2-1, with 11 bases that match TRBD2. The CDR3 runs to 15 residues. Losses at the gene ends were 5 bases for V and 8 bases for J; bases not matched to a gene: 8. The germline CDR1 and CDR2 sequences are MNHEY and SMNVEV (reference sequence). Here the CDR3 DNA reads TGTGCCAGCAGTGCTACTAGCGGGAGTTACCATGAGCAGTTCTTC. This codes for CASSATSGSYHEQFF.

This clonotype was observed many times. The genes are TRBV7-2 and TRBJ1-4; D gene unclear. The ends were cut back, 7 bases at V and 0 bases at J, with 12 bases in the middle. This CDR3 spans 15 amino acids. Germline CDR1 is SGHTA and CDR2 is FQGNSA. CDR3 amino acids: CASTLTTATNEKLFF. The DNA of the CDR3 is TGTGCCAGCACCCTTACAACGGCAACTAATGAAAAACTGTTTTTT.

The table lists this clonotype with a few counts. The chain carries TRBV11-2 and TRBJ2-5; the D gene could be TRBD1 or TRBD2 (5 bases each). V was pared by 3 bases and J by 2 bases, with 16 bases between. The CDR3 is 16 amino acids. Germline V gene data show CDR1 as SGHAT and CDR2 as FQNNGV. The CDR3 DNA follows: TGTGCCAGCAGCTTGGCGGACACTAGAGGGCAAGAGACCCAGTACTTC. It codes for CASSLADTRGQETQYF.

The sample holds a few counts of this clonotype. The genes are TRBV19 and TRBJ2-1, with D uncertain. CDR3 length: 13 residues. Looked up from germline, CDR1 is LNHDA and CDR2 is SQIVND (reference sequence). The V gene lost 1 base and the J gene lost 3 bases, with 4 bases spanning the gap. The CDR3 DNA sequence: TGTGCCAGTAGTATAGTGTTCTACAATGAGCAGTTCTTC. It specifies CASSIVFYNEQFF.

J is TRBJ2-5 and V is TRBV4-3; tentative D call: TRBD2 (6 bases). Germline lookup yields CDR1 LGHNA and CDR2 YSLEER. The CDR3 length is 13 residues. Trimming removed 1 base at V and 4 bases at J, with 7 bases between. CDR3 region: CASSQALAETQYF. For the CDR3, the DNA is TGCGCCAGCAGCCAAGCACTAGCAGAGACCCAGTACTTC.

The chain is built from TRBV4-1 and TRBJ2-2, with 8 bases lining up with TRBD2. Germline trimming cut 0 bases from V and 5 bases from J; bases unmatched to any gene: 8. This CDR3 has 17 residues. The V gene's germline CDR1 is MGHRA and CDR2 YSYEKL. The CDR3 reads CASSQDGTSGRTGELFF. CDR3 coding DNA: TGCGCCAGCAGCCAAGACGGCACTAGCGGTCGTACCGGGGAGCTGTTTTTT.

The chain is built from TRBV11-2 and TRBJ2-3; perhaps TRBD2 as D (6 bases). CDR1 is SGHAT and CDR2 is FQNNGV in the germline V gene. V was trimmed by 5 bases and J by 5 bases, leaving 14 bases between them. This CDR3 spans 14 amino acids. The CDR3 DNA follows: TGTGCCAGCAGCCTCCGTTTGGAGGGAGATACGCAGTATTTT. Translating it yields CASSLRLEGDTQYF.

The CDR3 DNA reads TGCAGTGCCCCTGGGCAGCGGAGCCCCTACGAGCAGTACTTC. It is translated as CSAPGQRSPYEQYF. This chain uses TRBV20-1 with TRBJ2-7; TRBD2 is a possible D gene (5 bases). This CDR3 is built from 14 residues. The ends were cut back, 6 bases at V and 2 bases at J, with 17 bases in the middle. Germline values: CDR1 DFQATT, CDR2 SNEGSKA (reference sequence).

V usage is TRBV9 and J usage is TRBJ2-1; 8 bases map to TRBD2. The CDR3 has 12 amino acids. Unmatched junction bases numbered 3, after V lost 3 bases and J lost 10 bases. Germline-derived CDR1 and CDR2 are SGDLS and YYNGEE. CDR3 protein: CASSATSGEQFF. Written as DNA, the CDR3 is TGTGCCAGCAGCGCTACTAGCGGAGAGCAGTTCTTC.

This chain connects TRBV7-9 to TRBJ2-7, with 7 nucleotides matching TRBD1. Germline V gives CDR1 SEHNR, CDR2 FQNEAQ (reference sequence). The CDR3 runs to 14 residues. Germline trimming cut 5 bases from V and 3 bases from J; bases unmatched to any gene: 7. CDR3: CASSVQGNLYEQYF. CDR3 nucleotides: TGTGCCAGCAGCGTACAGGGGAACCTCTACGAGCAGTACTTC.

This clonotype was seen repeatedly, ten times or more. The genes are TRBV4-1 and TRBJ2-3; 9 positions agree with TRBD2. This CDR3 is 15 amino acids long. Germline CDR1 and CDR2: MGHRA and YSYEKL. Trimming took 3 bases from V and 3 from J; bases not matched to a gene: 4. The CDR3 region is CASSQDSGSTDTQYF. DNA for the CDR3: TGCGCCAGCAGCCAGGATAGCGGGAGTACAGATACGCAGTATTTT.

This clonotype was seen a few times. V is TRBV12-3 or TRBV12-4 and J is TRBJ1-2; 10 nucleotides match TRBD1. V lost 5 bases and J lost 4; bases outside the gene matches: 7. CDR3 length: 15 amino acids. In DNA form, the CDR3 reads TGTGCCAGCAGTCCGGACAGGGGGGACGGCTATGGCTACACCTTC. It codes for CASSPDRGDGYGYTF.

This clonotype was detected only a few times. At one end the junction does not follow the germline gene, possibly because of a read error. The rearrangement uses TRBV7-7 and TRBJ2-1, with D perhaps being TRBD1 or TRBD2 (5 bases each). There are 15 residues in the CDR3. Germline CDR1 and CDR2: SSHAT and FNYEAQ (reference sequence). The CDR3 here is CASSAPGAAYNEQFF. As DNA, the CDR3 is TGTGCTAGCAGCGCCCCCGGGGCGGCCTACAATGAGCAGTTCTTC.

The V gene is TRBV11-2, the J gene TRBJ2-3, with unresolved D. The CDR3 is 12 residues long. Germline V gene data show CDR1 as SGHAT and CDR2 as FQNNGV. The ends were cut back, 6 bases at V and 1 base at J, with 5 bases in the middle. The CDR3 DNA is TGTGCCAGCAGATCCCGCACAGATACGCAGTATTTT. It is translated as CASRSRTDTQYF.

In this sample, this clonotype turned up a few times. The chain employs TRBV4-3 and TRBJ2-7; the match to TRBD2 covers 7 bases. The V and J ends lost 3 bases and 9 bases, in that order; junction bases with no gene match: 8. CDR1 is LGHNA, CDR2 YSLEER, per germline. The CDR3 is 13 amino acids. As DNA, the CDR3 is TGCGCCAGCAGCCAGGGGGGGTCTAACGGGCAGTACTTC. Encoded protein: CASSQGGSNGQYF.

This clonotype was observed a handful of times. The chain combines TRBV5-8 with TRBJ1-1; a weak D match, TRBD1 (5 bases). Looked up from germline, CDR1 is SGHTS and CDR2 is YDEGEE. This CDR3 is 14 amino acids long. Trimming stripped 0 bases from V and 11 bases from J, with 17 bases between. CDR3 protein: CASSLAPGRVVAFF. DNA of the CDR3: TGTGCCAGCAGCTTGGCCCCAGGGAGGGTTGTTGCTTTCTTT. The whole variable domain, filled in from reference TRBV5-8 and TRBJ1-1, reads EAGVTQSPTHLIKTRGQQATLRCSPISGHTSVYWYQQALGLGLQFLLWYDEGEERNRGNFPPRFSGRQFPNYSSELNVNALELEDSALYLCASSLAPGRVVAFFGQGTRLTVV.

This clonotype was counted a few times. This chain uses TRBV28 with TRBJ1-1, with D tentatively TRBD1 (5 bases). V was trimmed by 8 bases and J by 11 bases, leaving 21 bases between them. Germline CDR1 and CDR2: MDHEN and SYDVKM. CDR3 length: 13 amino acids. The CDR3 DNA sequence: TGTGCCAGCTACGGGCCCGAAGGGGTTGGGGCTTTCTTT. Protein product: CASYGPEGVGAFF.

This clonotype was counted many times. The chain couples TRBV28 to TRBJ2-1; 7 bases fit TRBD1. Germline assignment: CDR1 MDHEN and CDR2 SYDVKM. V dropped 3 bases and J dropped 5; count of bases not matched to a gene: 16. The CDR3 is made up of 18 amino acids. The CDR3 sequence is CASSFQIERQGPDNEQFF. As DNA, the CDR3 is TGTGCCAGCAGTTTTCAGATCGAAAGACAGGGTCCGGACAATGAGCAGTTCTTC.

This clonotype was seen repeatedly, ten times or more. V gene TRBV7-2 combines with J gene TRBJ2-5, with 13 bases matching TRBD2. Germline CDR1 reads SGHTA; CDR2 reads FQGNSA. The length of the CDR3 is 16 residues. Trimming at V came to 1 base and at J to 2 bases, leaving 1 base not matched to a gene. The CDR3 DNA reads TGTGCCAGCAGCTTAGGGACTAGCGGGGGTCAAGAGACCCAGTACTTC. Protein: CASSLGTSGGQETQYF.

This clonotype was seen a single time. CDR3 coding DNA: TGTGCCACCAGCAGAGAAGAGAGGGCCGATTTAAATGAGCAGTTCTTC. Its protein is CATSREERADLNEQFF. This chain links TRBV15 with TRBJ2-1; the D gene is possibly TRBD2 (5 bases). CDR1 LNHNV and CDR2 YYDKDF come from the germline V gene (reference sequence). The CDR3 length is 16 residues. V lost 0 bases and J lost 7, with 16 bases in between. The full variable domain, completed using reference TRBV15 and TRBJ2-1, is DAMVIQNPRYQVTQFGKPVTLSCSQTLNHNVMYWYQQKSSQAPKLLFHYYDKDFNNEADTPDNFQSRRPNTSFCFLDIRSPGLGDTAMYLCATSREERADLNEQFFGPGTRLTVL.

This clonotype turned up a few times. This rearrangement joins TRBV7-6 to TRBJ1-5, with 11 bases that match TRBD1. The CDR3 runs to 14 residues. The V and J ends lost 5 bases and 7 bases, in that order; junction bases with no gene match: 4. Germline V gene lookup returns CDR1 SGHVS and CDR2 FNYEAQ. CDR3 sequence (DNA): TGTGCCAGCAGCCAGGGACAGGGGGAACAGCCCCAGCATTTT. The encoded protein is CASSQGQGEQPQHF.